The T cell receptor beta chain under discussion was sequenced for a study of OX40 agonist ivuxolimab in advanced cancers. At the level of the study: The mean age was 60 years, ranging from about 20 to 90, with under 90% of participants male.

The germline gives CDR1 SGHTA, CDR2 FQGNSA. The CDR3 length is 13 residues. Generated by immunoSEQ multiplex PCR, the TCRdb table keeps only in-frame clones and is missing some. The sample has roughly 72,000 clones; over 70% are singletons. Autoimmune disease history or systemic immunosuppression led to patients being barred. Drawing of blood for sampling happened at baseline, at cycle 4 day 1, and at cycle 7 day 1. The rearrangement links TRBV7-2 to TRBJ2-5; D uncertain. The J call may be wrong; the DNA end is better matched by TRBJ2-7. The sequenced sample was CD4+ or CD8+ T cells sorted from blood, obtained in a trial of the OX40 agonist ivuxolimab. The TCR comes from an adult with an advanced solid tumor such as melanoma, head and neck, liver or kidney cancer. CDR3 bases: TGTGCCAGCAGCTCCCCTTATACCTACGAGCAGTACTTC. Translation gives CASSSPYTYEQYF.